The 25 T cell receptor beta chains given below trace back to one sample, sequenced in a study of post-analysis software for immune sequencing data. Study-level points and caveats: When patients were compared with controls, a handful of TRBV segments were more frequent, TRBV5-6, TRBV5-1 and TRBV20-1 among them.

For these TCRs, the target antigens are not known. The TCR beta cDNA libraries carried unique molecular identifiers. One entry per CDR3 protein results from TCRdb running MiXCR on the PCR reads. The table shows some 890,000 distinct CDR3 sequences, with roughly 58% occurring only once. Specimen: blood. These TCRs come from a girl aged 10 to 17 with multiple sclerosis.

The chain combines TRBV30 with TRBJ2-1; 10 bases are a match to TRBD2. Trimming cost V 0 bases and J 7 bases; bases outside gene matches: 6. The CDR3 consists of 15 residues. The germline V gene encodes CDR1 GTSNPN and CDR2 SVGIG (reference sequence). The CDR3 sequence is CAWSVLSGGANEQFF. The CDR3 region has the DNA TGTGCCTGGAGTGTACTCAGCGGGGGGGCTAATGAGCAGTTCTTC.

In this sample, this clonotype turned up a few times. The chain links TRBV20-1 to TRBJ2-1; 9 positions match TRBD2. The V gene's germline CDR1 is DFQATT and CDR2 SNEGSKA (reference sequence). Germline trimming cut 5 bases from V and 6 bases from J; bases unmatched to any gene: 11. This CDR3 has 15 amino acids. The CDR3 reads CSALDIRGLANEQFF. The CDR3, as DNA: TGCAGTGCTCTAGATATTCGGGGACTAGCCAATGAGCAGTTCTTC.

The genes are TRBV5-1 and TRBJ1-1; tentative D call: TRBD1 (5 bases). The CDR3 is made up of 15 amino acids. Germline V CDR1 and CDR2: SGHRS, YFSETQ. V was cut by 4 bases and J by 5 bases, with 18 bases left in between. The CDR3 protein is CASSLHGERGTEAFF. The CDR3 DNA reads TGCGCCAGCAGCCTGCATGGGGAAAGGGGAACTGAAGCTTTCTTT.

The gene calls are TRBV29-1 and TRBJ1-1, with a weak D call TRBD1 (6 bases). In germline, CDR1 is SQVTM, CDR2 ANQGSEA. This CDR3 is built from 15 residues. V shed 5 bases and J shed 7 bases, with 23 bases lying between them. The CDR3 here is CSVLRLGGGDLEAFF. The CDR3 DNA sequence: TGCAGCGTTCTACGCCTGGGAGGGGGTGACCTTGAAGCTTTCTTT.

The chain uses TRBV13 and TRBJ2-7; 7 positions match TRBD1. The germline V gene has CDR1 PRHDT and CDR2 FYEKMQ (reference sequence). After removal of 0 bases from V and 4 bases from J, the junction contained 6 bases not matched to a gene. The CDR3 extends over 15 amino acids. The CDR3 is CASSLGQGVGYEQYF. The CDR3 nucleotides read TGTGCCAGCAGCTTAGGTCAGGGGGTTGGATACGAGCAGTACTTC.

This chain uses TRBV5-1 with TRBJ2-1; D might be TRBD1 or TRBD2, each matching 5 bases. Between the trimmed V and J ends, which lost 0 bases and 6 bases, there was a span of 16 bases. This CDR3 contains 16 residues. Germline loops: CDR1 SGHRS, CDR2 YFSETQ. CDR3: CASSLDPGRTFNEQFF. The CDR3 DNA reads as TGCGCCAGCAGCTTGGACCCGGGACGGACTTTCAATGAGCAGTTCTTC.

The rearrangement uses TRBV9 and TRBJ2-3; 7 nucleotides line up with TRBD2. CDR3 size: 16 residues. V lost 4 bases and J lost 1; bases outside the gene matches: 9. Germline assignment: CDR1 SGDLS and CDR2 YYNGEE. The CDR3 here is CASSLIPGGRTDTQYF. DNA for the CDR3: TGTGCCAGCAGCCTCATCCCGGGGGGACGCACAGATACGCAGTATTTT.

As concerns this clonotype: Given the absence of the conserved phenylalanine or tryptophan at the CDR3 end, a read error is likely. The chain combines TRBV12-3 or TRBV12-4 with TRBJ1-1; 7 bases map to TRBD1. This CDR3 is built from 13 residues. Losses at the gene ends were 5 bases for V and 5 bases for J; bases not matched to a gene: 5. For the CDR3, the DNA is TGTGCCAGCAGTCGCGGGACAGCTACTGAAGCTTTCTGT. It encodes CASSRGTATEAFC.

The chain uses TRBV20-1 and TRBJ1-2; the D gene is possibly TRBD1 (5 bases). V was clipped by 0 bases and J by 2 bases, with 16 bases between them. The CDR3 loop spans 16 amino acids. The V gene's germline CDR1 is DFQATT and CDR2 SNEGSKA (reference sequence). This chain's CDR3 is CSARDHGQGVNYGYTF. The CDR3 coding sequence is TGCAGTGCTAGAGATCATGGGCAGGGAGTAAACTATGGCTACACCTTC.

This clonotype turned up a few times. This chain joins TRBV12-3 or TRBV12-4 and TRBJ2-7; D is uncertain. This CDR3 region has 13 residues. V shed 7 bases and J shed 2 bases, with 12 bases lying between them. CDR3 nucleotide sequence: TGTGCCAGCAACCCGGGTGGGGCCTACGAGCAGTACTTC. It translates to CASNPGGAYEQYF.

V and J are TRBV12-3 or TRBV12-4 and TRBJ2-7; possible D gene TRBD1, 6 bases. This CDR3 is built from 16 residues. V dropped 6 bases and J dropped 0 bases, with 18 bases sitting between them. CDR3 DNA sequence: TGTGCCAGCAGGCTCGGTGGACAGAAAATCTCCTACGAGCAGTACTTC. Translation: CASRLGGQKISYEQYF.

This sequence joins TRBV14 and TRBJ2-1; possible D gene TRBD1, 6 bases. Germline V gives CDR1 SGHDN, CDR2 FVKESK. This CDR3 is 15 amino acids long. Trimming removed 2 bases from V and 10 bases from J, with 18 bases in between. The CDR3 loop is CASSQSGDLKGEQFF. In nucleotides, the CDR3 is TGTGCCAGCAGCCAATCAGGGGACCTTAAGGGGGAGCAGTTCTTC.

A few counts support this clonotype. The V and J genes are TRBV12-3 or TRBV12-4 and TRBJ2-1; D unresolved. V was shortened by 7 bases and J by 8 bases, with 15 bases between the two germline ends. The CDR3 is 13 amino acids. The CDR3 here is CASTMGTRDEQFF. The CDR3 bases are TGTGCCAGCACTATGGGTACCCGGGATGAGCAGTTCTTC.

This clonotype was observed once. V gene TRBV19 combines with J gene TRBJ1-2; 8 bases are shared with TRBD1. CDR1 LNHDA and CDR2 SQIVND come from the germline V gene (reference sequence). The CDR3 is 14 amino acids. V dropped 9 bases and J dropped 5; count of bases not matched to a gene: 11. The CDR3 loop reads CASLAPGQAYGYTF. CDR3 nucleotides: TGTGCCAGCCTAGCCCCGGGACAGGCTTATGGCTACACCTTC.

This chain joins TRBV12-3 or TRBV12-4 and TRBJ2-3, with 7 bases identical to TRBD2. This CDR3 comprises 16 residues. With 6 bases clipped from V and 3 bases from J, the junction kept 12 bases outside the gene matches. The CDR3 DNA reads TGTGCCAGCAGCCCACCTCGGAGGGGAGGGACAGATACGCAGTATTTT. It translates to CASSPPRRGGTDTQYF.

V usage is TRBV20-1 and J usage is TRBJ2-1; 8 bases agree with TRBD2. V trimming: 7 bases; J trimming: 3 bases; junction bases outside the gene matches: 8. This CDR3 is 14 amino acids long. Germline V lookup: CDR1 DFQATT, CDR2 SNEGSKA (reference sequence). CDR3 sequence: CSVTIAGNYNEQFF. The CDR3 nucleotides read TGCAGTGTTACGATAGCGGGAAACTACAATGAGCAGTTCTTC.

This chain uses TRBV2 with TRBJ2-7; 8 nucleotides agree with TRBD2. V was pared by 6 bases and J by 6 bases, with 4 bases of the junction left unmatched. The CDR3 runs to 12 residues. Germline-derived CDR1 and CDR2 are SNHLY and FYNNEI. CDR3 sequence: CASRQRGSEQYF. The CDR3 DNA is TGTGCCAGCAGGCAGCGGGGGTCCGAGCAGTACTTC.

The V and J genes are TRBV27 and TRBJ2-1; D possibly corresponds to TRBD2 (7 bases). Per germline, CDR1 MNHEY and CDR2 SMNVEV (reference sequence). The CDR3 spans 15 residues. Trimming removed 2 bases at V and 3 bases at J, with 11 bases between. The CDR3 DNA follows: TGTGCCAGCAGTTTAGGGGGGGCTGGCTACAATGAGCAGTTCTTC. Translated: CASSLGGAGYNEQFF.

The chain is built from TRBV5-1 and TRBJ2-7, with D maybe TRBD1 (6 bases). The germline V gene encodes CDR1 SGHRS and CDR2 YFSETQ. CDR3 length: 15 amino acids. V gave up 1 base and J gave up 7 bases, with 18 bases separating them. CDR3 bases: TGCGCCAGCAGCTTGTTTGACAGGAGAAGTCTGGAGCAGTACTTC. Translation gives CASSLFDRRSLEQYF.

J is TRBJ2-4 and V is TRBV3-1; D perhaps matches TRBD1 (6 bases). The J call could be wrong; TRBJ2-7 is a better fit for the DNA end. Germline V gene data show CDR1 as LGHDT and CDR2 as YNNKEL (reference sequence). There are 12 residues in the CDR3. In DNA form, the CDR3 reads TGTGCCAGCAGCCAAGGGACAGTCGAGCAGTACTTC. It yields the protein CASSQGTVEQYF.

This chain uses TRBV5-1 with TRBJ2-5; 7 bases align to TRBD1. Germline loops: CDR1 SGHRS, CDR2 YFSETQ. The CDR3 is 14 residues long. J was trimmed by 3 bases and V by 0 bases; bases with no gene match: 2. In DNA form, the CDR3 reads TGCGCCAGCAGCTTGGAGGACAGGAAAGAGACCCAGTACTTC. Translation gives CASSLEDRKETQYF.

This clonotype was picked up a small number of times. Here the CDR3 reads CSTKREVTQYF. The CDR3 DNA sequence: TGCAGCACAAAACGGGAGGTTACGCAGTATTTT. This chain uses TRBV29-1 with TRBJ2-3; 7 bases fit TRBD2. The J segment lost 8 bases and the V segment lost 8 bases, leaving 7 bases of the junction unmatched. The CDR3 runs to 11 residues. Per the germline V gene, CDR1 is SQVTM and CDR2 is ANQGSEA.

V and J are TRBV7-9 and TRBJ2-1; D is possibly TRBD1 or TRBD2 (5 bases each). The CDR3 totals 15 residues. V lost 4 bases, J lost 8 bases, and 18 bases lay in between. Germline V gene sequence: CDR1 SEHNR, CDR2 FQNEAQ (reference sequence). The CDR3 sequence: CASSSPTGPYDEQFF. The CDR3 DNA sequence: TGTGCCAGCAGCTCACCGACGGGACCTTACGATGAGCAGTTCTTC.

The chain couples TRBV15 to TRBJ2-7; D assignment may be TRBD1 or TRBD2 (5 bases each). The CDR3 totals 20 residues. V lost 0 bases and J 0 bases, leaving 24 bases between the germline ends. From germline, CDR1 is LNHNV and CDR2 YYDKDF (reference sequence). The CDR3: CATSRDLVYARWGTSYEQYF. CDR3 DNA: TGTGCCACCAGCAGAGATTTGGTTTATGCTCGTTGGGGGACCTCCTACGAGCAGTACTTC.

V usage is TRBV10-2 and J usage is TRBJ1-2; D not resolved. The CDR3 loop spans 11 amino acids. The germline V gene has CDR1 WSHSY and CDR2 SAAADI. V was cut by 3 bases and J by 10 bases, with 9 bases left in between. The CDR3 sequence: CASSDQATYTF. The CDR3, as DNA: TGCGCCAGCAGTGACCAGGCCACCTACACCTTC.